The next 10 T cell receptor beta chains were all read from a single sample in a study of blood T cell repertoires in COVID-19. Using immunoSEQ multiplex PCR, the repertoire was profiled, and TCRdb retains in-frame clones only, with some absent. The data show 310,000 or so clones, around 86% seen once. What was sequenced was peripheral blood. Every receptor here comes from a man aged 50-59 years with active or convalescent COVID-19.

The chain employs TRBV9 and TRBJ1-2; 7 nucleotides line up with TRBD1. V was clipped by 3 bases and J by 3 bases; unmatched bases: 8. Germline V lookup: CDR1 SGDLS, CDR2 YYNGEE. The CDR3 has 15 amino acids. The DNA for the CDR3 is TGTGCCAGCAGCGCCCGCAGGGGGATTGACTATGGCTACACCTTC. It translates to CASSARRGIDYGYTF. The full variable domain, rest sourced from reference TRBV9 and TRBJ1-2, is DSGVTQTPKHLITATGQRVTLRCSPRSGDLSVYWYQQSLDQGLQFLIQYYNGEERAKGNILERFSAQQFPDLHSELNLSSLELGDSALYFCASSARRGIDYGYTFGSGTRLTVV.

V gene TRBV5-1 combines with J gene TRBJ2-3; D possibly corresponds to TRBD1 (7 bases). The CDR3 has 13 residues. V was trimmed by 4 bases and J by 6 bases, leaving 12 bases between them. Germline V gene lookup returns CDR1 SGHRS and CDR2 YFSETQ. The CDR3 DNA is TGCGCCAGCAGCGCGGGACAGTTTGATACGCAGTATTTT. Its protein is CASSAGQFDTQYF.

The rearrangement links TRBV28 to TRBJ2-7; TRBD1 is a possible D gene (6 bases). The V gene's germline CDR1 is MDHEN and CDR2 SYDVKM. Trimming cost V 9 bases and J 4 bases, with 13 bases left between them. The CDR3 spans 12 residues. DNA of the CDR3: TGTGCCAGGAGGAACAGGGAATACGAGCAGTACTTC. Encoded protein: CARRNREYEQYF.

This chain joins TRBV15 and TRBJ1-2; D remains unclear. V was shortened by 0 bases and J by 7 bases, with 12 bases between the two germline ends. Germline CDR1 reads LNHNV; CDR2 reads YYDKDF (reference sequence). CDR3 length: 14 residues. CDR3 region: CATSRERGSLGYTF. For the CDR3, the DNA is TGTGCCACCAGCAGAGAACGAGGCAGTCTTGGCTACACCTTC.

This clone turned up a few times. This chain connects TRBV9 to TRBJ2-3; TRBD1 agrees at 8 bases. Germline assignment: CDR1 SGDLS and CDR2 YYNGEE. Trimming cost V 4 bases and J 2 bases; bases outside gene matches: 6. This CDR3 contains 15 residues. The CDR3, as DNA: TGTGCCAGCAGCTCTAGACAGGGGTTCACAGATACGCAGTATTTT. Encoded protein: CASSSRQGFTDTQYF. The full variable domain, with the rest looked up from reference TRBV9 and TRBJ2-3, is DSGVTQTPKHLITATGQRVTLRCSPRSGDLSVYWYQQSLDQGLQFLIQYYNGEERAKGNILERFSAQQFPDLHSELNLSSLELGDSALYFCASSSRQGFTDTQYFGPGTRLTVL.

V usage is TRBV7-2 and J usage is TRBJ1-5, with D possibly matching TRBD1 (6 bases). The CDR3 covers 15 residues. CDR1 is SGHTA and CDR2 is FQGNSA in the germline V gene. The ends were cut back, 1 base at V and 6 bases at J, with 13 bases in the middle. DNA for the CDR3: TGTGCCAGCAGCTTAGGTACGGGGGGCACTCAGCCCCAGCATTTT. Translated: CASSLGTGGTQPQHF.

CDR3 coding DNA: TGTGCCAGCAGCCTACAGGGACAAATAAATTCACCCCTCCACTTT. This translates into CASSLQGQINSPLHF. The V gene is TRBV7-2, the J gene TRBJ1-6; D perhaps matches TRBD1 (6 bases). CDR1 SGHTA and CDR2 FQGNSA come from the germline V gene. V lost 5 bases to trimming and J lost 7 bases, with 15 bases between them. This CDR3 is 15 amino acids long. Together with reference TRBV7-2 and TRBJ1-6, the CDR3 gives the full variable domain: GAGVSQSPSNKVTEKGKDVELRCDPISGHTALYWYRQSLGQGLEFLIYFQGNSAPDKSGLPSDRFSAERTGGSVSTLTIQRTQQEDSAVYLCASSLQGQINSPLHFGNGTRLTVT.

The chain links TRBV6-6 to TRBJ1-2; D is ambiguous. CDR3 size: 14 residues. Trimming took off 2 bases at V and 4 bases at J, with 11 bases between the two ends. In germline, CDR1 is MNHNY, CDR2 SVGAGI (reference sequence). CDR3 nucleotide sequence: TGTGCCAGCAGTTACGTCGTGGCGGTCTATGGCTACACCTTC. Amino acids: CASSYVVAVYGYTF.

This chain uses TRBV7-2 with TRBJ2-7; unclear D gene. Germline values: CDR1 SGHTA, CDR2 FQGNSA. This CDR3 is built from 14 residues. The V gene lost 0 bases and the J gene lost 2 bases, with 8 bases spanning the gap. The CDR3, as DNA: TGTGCCAGCAGCTTAGCAGTACAGACCTACGAGCAGTACTTC. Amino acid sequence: CASSLAVQTYEQYF. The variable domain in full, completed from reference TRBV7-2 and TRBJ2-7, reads GAGVSQSPSNKVTEKGKDVELRCDPISGHTALYWYRQSLGQGLEFLIYFQGNSAPDKSGLPSDRFSAERTGGSVSTLTIQRTQQEDSAVYLCASSLAVQTYEQYFGPGTRLTVT.

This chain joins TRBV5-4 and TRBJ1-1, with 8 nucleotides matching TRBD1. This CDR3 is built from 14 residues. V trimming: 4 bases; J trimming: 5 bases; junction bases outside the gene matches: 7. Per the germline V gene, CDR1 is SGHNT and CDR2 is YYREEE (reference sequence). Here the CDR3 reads CASSTGQGGTEAFF. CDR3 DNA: TGTGCCAGCAGCACCGGACAGGGAGGTACTGAAGCTTTCTTT.